A selection of T cell receptor beta chains follows, all from one sample in a study of T cell repertoires in cytomegalovirus infection. For these receptors, no antigen is known. Via MiXCR, TCRdb re-called the reads, giving one row per CDR3 protein. The repertoire includes 830,000 or so distinct CDR3 sequences, 30% to 35% of them detected once, and about an eighth sits in the top ten. The sequencing here drew on cultured CD8+ T cells from PBMCs, taken from culture after CMV antigen stimulation. The receptors were gathered from a human donor in good health (CMV status not recorded). Some clones in this sample may be carry-over from other donors' samples. Each CDR3 is given with its conserved first and last residue. A D gene is named only where the DNA matches it firmly. Expanded clones are given a class, and other clones once, few, many or no size at all.

CDR3 | DNA | J | V | size | D
CASSFGTGQYNEQFF | TGCGCCAGCAGCTTTGGGACAGGACAATACAATGAGCAGTTCTTC | TRBJ2-1 | TRBV4-3 | NA | TRBD1
CATSDPGLAGVEQFF | TGTGCCACCAGTGACCCTGGACTAGCGGGGGTGGAGCAGTTCTTC | TRBJ2-1 | TRBV24-1 | NA | TRBD2
CASSQDRGLAAELFF | TGCGCCAGCAGCCAAGATCGAGGACTAGCGGCGGAGCTGTTTTTT | TRBJ2-2 | TRBV4-1 | NA | TRBD2
CASSQSRGQENTDTQYF | TGCGCCAGCAGTCAATCGAGAGGACAGGAAAACACAGATACGCAGTATTTT | TRBJ2-3 | TRBV23-1 | NA | TRBD1
CASSQRGLAGGSSYNEQFF | TGTGCCAGCAGCCAGCGGGGACTAGCGGGGGGGAGCTCCTACAATGAGCAGTTCTTC | TRBJ2-1 | TRBV7-8 | few | TRBD2
CASSQEVEGDLGIVGSGYTF | TGTGCCAGCAGCCAAGAAGTAGAGGGTGATCTTGGAATAGTGGGCTCTGGCTACACCTTC | TRBJ1-2 | TRBV4-2 | NA | NA
CASSSYKIGDTQYF | TGTGCCAGCAGCTCATACAAAATAGGAGATACGCAGTATTTT | TRBJ2-3 | TRBV11-3 | few | NA
CASRIGDLGDTEAFF | TGTGCCAGCAGGATTGGAGACCTGGGGGACACTGAAGCTTTCTTT | TRBJ1-1 | TRBV6-5 | few | NA
CASSQERDFYQPQHF | TGCGCCAGCAGCCAAGAGAGAGACTTCTATCAGCCCCAGCATTTT | TRBJ1-5 | TRBV4-3 | NA | NA
CASSLQRGGPLSYNEQFF | TGTGCCAGCAGTTTACAGCGGGGGGGACCCCTCTCCTACAATGAGCAGTTCTTC | TRBJ2-1 | TRBV12-3/TRBV12-4 | NA | TRBD2
CASSLGDYSYNEQFF | TGTGCCAGCAGCTTAGGGGACTACTCCTACAATGAGCAGTTCTTC | TRBJ2-1 | TRBV7-9 | NA | TRBD2
CASSLESRLAGPTDTQYF | TGTGCCAGCAGCTTAGAAAGTCGTCTAGCGGGTCCCACGGATACGCAGTATTTT | TRBJ2-3 | TRBV7-6 | many | TRBD2
CASSAGVWDGYTF | TGTGCCAGCAGTGCAGGCGTTTGGGATGGCTACACCTTC | TRBJ1-2 | TRBV6-5 | NA | NA
CASSQAGLVNTGELFF | TGCGCCAGCAGCCAAGCAGGACTAGTGAACACCGGGGAGCTGTTTTTT | TRBJ2-2 | TRBV4-1 | once | TRBD2
CASSHPSVNQPQHF | TGCGCCAGCAGCCATCCCTCCGTTAATCAGCCCCAGCATTTT | TRBJ1-5 | TRBV4-1 | NA | NA
CASSPYTWTGGANQPQHF | TGTGCCAGCAGTCCCTACACCTGGACAGGGGGTGCCAATCAGCCCCAGCATTTT | TRBJ1-5 | TRBV2 | NA | TRBD1
CASSDPGRPNQPQHF | TGTGCCAGCAGTGATCCGGGCAGACCCAATCAGCCCCAGCATTTT | TRBJ1-5 | TRBV25-1 | few | NA
CATVALDPYEQYF | TGTGCCACAGTGGCTTTAGATCCCTACGAGCAGTACTTC | TRBJ2-7 | TRBV6-5 | once | NA
CATSDRPGHLYNEQFF | TGTGCCACCAGTGATCGACCGGGACATCTTTACAATGAGCAGTTCTTC | TRBJ2-1 | TRBV24-1 | NA | NA
CASSLDGDRTVYNEQFF | TGTGCCAGCAGCTTAGACGGGGATCGGACGGTTTACAATGAGCAGTTCTTC | TRBJ2-1 | TRBV7-2 | many | NA
CASGLGPVREQFF | TGTGCTAGTGGTTTGGGGCCAGTGAGGGAGCAGTTCTTC | TRBJ2-1 | TRBV12-5 | NA | NA
CASSWGQGAANEKLFF | TGTGCCAGCAGTTGGGGACAGGGGGCTGCTAATGAAAAACTGTTTTTT | TRBJ1-4 | TRBV6-1 | few | TRBD1
CASSFTSGGLSLAKNIQYF | TGTGCCAGCAGCTTTACTAGCGGGGGGCTCTCCTTAGCCAAAAACATTCAGTACTTC | TRBJ2-4 | TRBV7-2 | many | TRBD2
CAVQSGSSTDTQYF | TGTGCCGTACAAAGCGGGTCTAGCACAGATACGCAGTATTTT | TRBJ2-3 | TRBV27 | few | NA
CATSDSLGGLNEQFF | TGTGCCACCAGTGATTCCCTAGGGGGGCTTAATGAGCAGTTCTTC | TRBJ2-1 | TRBV24-1 | NA | NA
CASSLALPGGGSDPYEQYF | TGTGCCAGCAGCTTAGCGCTACCCGGGGGGGGGAGCGACCCCTACGAGCAGTACTTC | TRBJ2-7 | TRBV7-9 | many | TRBD2
CASQQEVFDYGYTF | TGTGCCAGCCAACAGGAGGTGTTCGACTATGGCTACACCTTC | TRBJ1-2 | TRBV19 | NA | NA
CASSSLIGDTQYF | TGTGCCAGCAGCTCACTCATTGGAGATACGCAGTATTTT | TRBJ2-3 | TRBV7-6 | many | NA
CATGDRGRYEQYF | TGTGCCACGGGGGACAGGGGGCGGTACGAGCAGTACTTC | TRBJ2-7 | TRBV7-9 | few | TRBD1
CASSLASGYTF | TGTGCCAGCAGCTTAGCCTCTGGCTACACCTTC | TRBJ1-2 | TRBV7-9 | few | NA
CASSLEGLASETQYF | TGTGCCAGCAGCTTAGAGGGACTAGCCTCGGAGACCCAGTACTTC | TRBJ2-5 | TRBV7-3 | NA | TRBD2
CASSSRGLAGGSSYEQYF | TGTGCCAGCAGTTCACGTGGACTAGCGGGGGGCTCCTCCTACGAGCAGTACTTC | TRBJ2-7 | TRBV6-8 | NA | TRBD2
CATSDSHLAEASTDTQYF | TGTGCCACCAGTGATTCGCATCTGGCGGAGGCTAGCACAGATACGCAGTATTTT | TRBJ2-3 | TRBV24-1 | NA | NA
CASSYDGTAHGYGYTF | TGCGCCAGCAGCTACGACGGGACAGCGCATGGCTATGGCTACACCTTC | TRBJ1-2 | TRBV4-3 | NA | TRBD1
CAINGINSYNEQFF | TGTGCCATCAACGGAATCAACTCCTACAATGAGCAGTTCTTC | TRBJ2-1 | TRBV10-3 | NA | NA
CASSYGPGKEGYTF | TGTGCCAGCAGTTATGGTCCGGGAAAAGAAGGCTACACCTTC | TRBJ1-2 | TRBV6-5 | NA | NA
CASSQDGVGNQPQHF | TGCGCCAGCAGCCAAGACGGGGTTGGGAATCAGCCCCAGCATTTT | TRBJ1-5 | TRBV4-1 | few | NA
CASRTTGGEGQETQYF | TGTGCCAGCAGAACGACAGGGGGCGAGGGGCAAGAGACCCAGTACTTC | TRBJ2-5 | TRBV7-6 | few | TRBD1
CASNPTLGGSNQPQHF | TGTGCCAGCAACCCCACCCTCGGTGGGAGCAATCAGCCCCAGCATTTT | TRBJ1-5 | TRBV6-1 | NA | NA
CASSQVGLDYGYTF | TGCGCCAGCAGCCAAGTAGGGTTGGACTATGGCTACACCTTC | TRBJ1-2 | TRBV4-1 | few | NA
CASRDRGFTDTQYF | TGTGCCAGCAGAGACAGGGGGTTCACAGATACGCAGTATTTT | TRBJ2-3 | TRBV12-3/TRBV12-4 | NA | TRBD1
CASSLGIGLDTEAFF | TGTGCCAGCAGCTTAGGGATAGGGTTGGACACTGAAGCTTTCTTT | TRBJ1-1 | TRBV7-8 | many | NA
CASSTIPGQGNQPQHF | TGTGCCAGTAGCACTATACCGGGACAGGGGAATCAGCCCCAGCATTTT | TRBJ1-5 | TRBV19 | NA | TRBD1
CASRKGQGAYNSPLHF | TGTGCCAGCAGAAAGGGACAGGGTGCCTATAATTCACCCCTCCACTTT | TRBJ1-6 | TRBV27 | few | TRBD1
CASSSIGQGTYEQYF | TGTGCCAGCAGCTCGATTGGACAGGGGACCTACGAGCAGTACTTC | TRBJ2-7 | TRBV7-2 | NA | TRBD1
CASSEQDTSYTDTQYF | TGTGCCAGCAGCGAACAGGACACCTCTTACACAGATACGCAGTATTTT | TRBJ2-3 | TRBV5-6 | few | NA
CASKANQETQYF | TGTGCCAGCAAGGCCAACCAAGAGACCCAGTACTTC | TRBJ2-5 | TRBV28 | NA | NA
CASSRDRGNEQFF | TGTGCCAGCAGCCGTGACAGGGGAAATGAGCAGTTCTTC | TRBJ2-1 | TRBV7-8 | many | TRBD1
CASIGRRYEQYF | TGTGCCAGCATAGGACGGCGCTACGAGCAGTACTTC | TRBJ2-7 | TRBV2 | NA | NA
CASSPAGLSSNQPQHF | TGTGCCAGTAGTCCAGCAGGGCTTTCAAGCAATCAGCCCCAGCATTTT | TRBJ1-5 | TRBV19 | NA | NA
CASSYSVGGQGNTIYF | TGTGCCAGCAGTTACTCGGTCGGGGGGCAAGGAAACACCATATATTTT | TRBJ1-3 | TRBV6-6 | many | NA
CASSPKLAGAQTQYF | TGTGCCAGCAGCCCCAAATTAGCGGGGGCCCAGACCCAGTACTTC | TRBJ2-5 | TRBV7-6 | NA | TRBD2
CSARTGDYYGYTF | TGCAGTGCTAGAACAGGGGATTACTATGGCTACACCTTC | TRBJ1-2 | TRBV20-1 | NA | TRBD1
CASSLDLFFF | TGTGCCAGCAGCTTAGATCTATTTTTCTTC | TRBJ1-2 | TRBV7-6 | NA | NA
CASSSVRFETQYF | TGTGCCAGCAGTTCGGTACGGTTCGAGACCCAGTACTTC | TRBJ2-5 | TRBV6-2/TRBV6-3 | few | NA
CASSIYGEETQYF | TGTGCCAGTAGTATATACGGCGAGGAGACCCAGTACTTC | TRBJ2-5 | TRBV19 | NA | NA
CASSGSGEGIYNEQFF | TGCGCCAGCAGTGGTTCCGGGGAGGGAATCTACAATGAGCAGTTCTTC | TRBJ2-1 | TRBV10-2 | few | TRBD2